The clone carrying this T cell receptor (beta chain) was seen a handful of times. What it binds is unknown. There are 16 residues in the CDR3. After removal of 6 bases from V and 4 bases from J, the junction contained 10 bases not matched to a gene. Germline CDR1 MNHEY, CDR2 SMNVEV (reference sequence). The data were obtained in a study of blood T cells in healthy people across ages. Whole-study findings and limits: There were more naive CD4+ cells and higher diversity in long-lived donors than in aged donors. Because sorting was not performed, PBMCs prevented conclusive naive versus antigen-experienced comparison.

Sample-barcoded 5' priming and a J-beta primer mix drove a second PCR of about 6 to 11 cycles. Each CDR3 protein is one row after TCRdb ran MiXCR on the 5' RACE reads. Here the sample spans hundreds of thousands of distinct CDR3 sequences, 45% to 50% being singletons. The origin of this receptor is an older woman in good health. The rearrangement links TRBV27 to TRBJ2-3; TRBD2 matches 10 bases. Sequencing was carried out using blood. The CDR3 loop reads CASSLVTAGGPDTQYF. The CDR3 nucleotides are TGTGCCAGCAGCCTCGTTACAGCGGGAGGGCCAGATACGCAGTATTTT.